The source of this T cell receptor beta chain is a study of OX40 agonist ivuxolimab in advanced cancers. With regard to the full study: Ivuxolimab was an agonistic, fully human IgG2 monoclonal antibody directed against OX40 (CD134), a costimulatory receptor. Of the roughly 51 patients in dose escalation, 19 had hepatocellular carcinoma, some 15 had melanoma, 9 had renal cell carcinoma and 9 had head and neck cancer. Partial responses were achieved by three dose-escalation patients, of whom one had hepatocellular carcinoma and two had cutaneous melanoma. In the dose-escalation cohort, 82.7% of patients were male, and the mean age was approximately 60 years, with a range of about 23 to 80. Patients were allowed to have had prior anti-PD-1, anti-PD-L1 or anti-CTLA-4 therapy, and 30% to 50% of the dose-escalation patients had previously received checkpoint inhibitors. Peripheral TCRbeta sequencing was intended to test whether TCR sequence diversity was altered and clonal T-cell expansion was caused by ivuxolimab. The monotherapy dose-escalation portion (N of about 52 patients) of the phase I ivuxolimab trial is reported in the paper. Intravenous ivuxolimab was administered to patients every 2 weeks at six dose levels: 0.01, 0.1, 0.3, 1.5, 3 and 10 mg/kg. Study-level results and caveats: In partial responders in the 0.1-3.0 mg/kg groups, normalized peripheral clonal expansion was found to be among the lowest, especially among CD8+ T cells. Low levels of normalized T-cell clonal expansion were also seen in some nonresponding patients. The antigen specificity of the peripheral T cells that underwent clonal expansion was not determined. After ivuxolimab, CD8+ T cells had more expanded clones than CD4+ T cells on average. Clonal expansion of both CD4+ and CD8+ blood T cells was observed from baseline to week 6 at doses 0.1 to 3.0 mg/kg.

Genomic DNA was extracted from sorted cells for sequencing of the TCRbeta CDR3 region. TCRbeta CDR3 regions were sequenced using the immunoSEQ Assay. Held by TCRdb, this immuneACCESS table contains in-frame sequences only and omits some clones. Under half of the omission traces to an unresolved V gene where checked; the cause of the rest is unknown. This sample is represented by 20,000 to 25,000 clones; around 79% of them were singletons. About 17% of the sample lies in the top ten. The trial excluded patients who had a history of autoimmune disease or who were on systemic immunosuppression. Peripheral blood for TCR sequencing was collected from all dose cohorts at baseline, on cycle 4 day 1, and on cycle 7 day 1. The samples were taken from a phase I, first-in-human, multicenter, open-label dose-escalation trial of ivuxolimab. Adults with locally advanced or metastatic melanoma, renal cell, hepatocellular, or head and neck squamous cell carcinoma were enrolled in the trial. Before TCR sequencing, CD4+ T cells and CD8+ T cells from peripheral blood were sorted into separate populations.

This clone appeared a few times. Its specific antigen is unknown. No much larger clone exists at a distance of one base, and base qualities are not known. Trimming takes 2 bases from V and 4 bases from J, and the germline ends sit 9 bases apart. The CDR3 numbers 13 residues from cysteine through phenylalanine. Of the read, only the CDR3 DNA is kept; its 39 bases are in frame from base 1. Looking up the germline V gene yields CDR1 MGHDK and CDR2 SYGVNS. The input for sequencing was CD4+ or CD8+ T cells sorted from blood, taken in a trial of the OX40 agonist ivuxolimab. The receptor was isolated from an adult with an advanced solid tumor such as melanoma, head and neck, liver or kidney cancer. The V gene is TRBV25-1 and the J gene is TRBJ2-7; the D gene remains uncertain. The CDR3 reads as follows: CASSEPFGYEQYF. The base sequence is TGTGCCAGCAGTGAACCCTTTGGATACGAGCAGTACTTC.